A single T cell receptor beta chain is shown here with its context. The data were obtained in a study of blood T cell repertoires in COVID-19. Profiled with immunoSEQ multiplex PCR; TCRdb holds only in-frame clones, not every one. Altogether roughly 200,000 clones are present, over 70% being singletons, with the ten largest covering 7.5% to 9%. Trimming removed 2 bases from V and 9 bases from J, with 14 bases in between. This CDR3 is 13 amino acids long. Germline V gene data show CDR1 as SQVTM and CDR2 as ANQGSEA. This TCR was sampled from an elderly woman with acute or convalescent COVID-19. The J gene is TRBJ1-5, the V gene TRBV29-1; a weak D match, TRBD1 (6 bases). Sequenced material: peripheral blood. CDR3 in amino acids: CSVETQQGTPQHF. CDR3 bases: TGCAGCGTTGAAACCCAACAGGGCACGCCCCAGCATTTT.